The 32 T cell receptor beta chains in this list originate from one sample, sequenced in a study of blood T cell repertoires in COVID-19. Some clones are missing from TCRdb's copy, which holds only in-frame ones; the method was immunoSEQ multiplex PCR. This table holds approximately 210,000 clones, 80% to 90% found once. The sample consisted of peripheral blood. Source of these receptors: a woman aged 65 to 85 with active or convalescent COVID-19.

The CDR3 region has the DNA TGTGCCAGCAGGCTGTTAGCGGGAGTCAACAATGAGCAGTTCTTC. Its protein is CASRLLAGVNNEQFF. This chain connects TRBV6-5 to TRBJ2-1; 9 bases align to TRBD2. Germline V gene sequence: CDR1 MNHEY, CDR2 SVGAGI. The length of the CDR3 is 15 residues. The trim removed 6 bases at V and 5 bases at J, leaving 8 bases unmatched.

This rearrangement joins TRBV5-1 to TRBJ2-7; 8 nucleotides line up with TRBD1. This CDR3 region has 18 residues. Germline CDR1 reads SGHRS; CDR2 reads YFSETQ. Trimming at V came to 0 bases and at J to 2 bases, leaving 13 bases not matched to a gene. The DNA for the CDR3 is TGCGCCAGCAGCTTGGCCCACTCCGGTCAGGGGGCCGCCTACGAGCAGTACTTC. This encodes CASSLAHSGQGAAYEQYF. The full variable domain, its missing parts supplied by reference TRBV5-1 and TRBJ2-7, is KAGVTQTPRYLIKTRGQQVTLSCSPISGHRSVSWYQQTPGQGLQFLFEYFSETQRNKGNFPGRFSGRQFSNSRSEMNVSTLELGDSALYLCASSLAHSGQGAAYEQYFGPGTRLTVT.

The chain combines TRBV4-1 with TRBJ2-1, with D possibly TRBD2 on 6 matching bases. Trimming removed 1 base at V and 4 bases at J, with 11 bases between. The CDR3 is 15 amino acids. The germline V gene has CDR1 MGHRA and CDR2 YSYEKL. The CDR3 sequence is CASSQAGTEYNEQFF. The CDR3 DNA is TGCGCCAGCAGCCAAGCCGGGACTGAATACAATGAGCAGTTCTTC.

The V call is TRBV19, the J call TRBJ2-7, with D possibly being TRBD2 (5 bases). The CDR3 spans 14 residues. The germline V and J ends were trimmed by 0 bases and 6 bases, with 12 bases remaining between them. The germline CDR1 and CDR2 sequences are LNHDA and SQIVND (reference sequence). In DNA, the CDR3 is TGTGCCAGTAGTATAGATGTTCCCAGCGGCGAGCAGTACTTC. Translating gives CASSIDVPSGEQYF.

V and J are TRBV29-1 and TRBJ2-7; TRBD2 might be the D (5 bases). V was clipped by 5 bases and J by 2 bases, with 10 bases between them. The CDR3 runs 12 residues. The germline gives CDR1 SQVTM, CDR2 ANQGSEA. CDR3 coding DNA: TGCAGCGTTCAAAGGGAGCCCTACGAGCAGTACTTC. Encoded protein: CSVQREPYEQYF.

This clone came up many times. The chain couples TRBV5-1 to TRBJ2-7; TRBD2 matches at 10 bases. Germline values: CDR1 SGHRS, CDR2 YFSETQ. J gave up 2 bases and V 6 bases, and 8 bases lay outside the gene matches. This CDR3 has 15 residues. DNA for the CDR3: TGCGCCAGCACGCGGACTAGCGGAGACACCTACGAGCAGTACTTC. Translated, it gives CASTRTSGDTYEQYF.

The chain employs TRBV2 and TRBJ1-2; the match to TRBD1 covers 7 bases. The germline gives CDR1 SNHLY, CDR2 FYNNEI. J gave up 1 base and V 7 bases, and 3 bases lay outside the gene matches. This CDR3 comprises 13 residues. The DNA for the CDR3 is TGTGCCAGCACCGGGGACAGTAACTATGGCTACACCTTC. It codes for CASTGDSNYGYTF.

The chain employs TRBV5-4 and TRBJ1-5, with TRBD1 matching over 7 bases. J gave up 3 bases and V 4 bases, and 7 bases lay outside the gene matches. This CDR3 region has 15 residues. The germline gives CDR1 SGHNT, CDR2 YYREEE (reference sequence). The CDR3 coding sequence is TGTGCCAGCAGCCCCGGGACAGAGCACAATCAGCCCCAGCATTTT. It specifies CASSPGTEHNQPQHF. The full variable domain, rest sourced from reference TRBV5-4 and TRBJ1-5, is ETGVTQSPTHLIKTRGQQVTLRCSSQSGHNTVSWYQQALGQGPQFIFQYYREEENGRGNFPPRFSGLQFPNYSSELNVNALELDDSALYLCASSPGTEHNQPQHFGDGTRLSIL.

The rearrangement uses TRBV7-2 and TRBJ2-7, with a possible D match to TRBD2 (5 bases). Trimming removed 5 bases at V and 2 bases at J, with 19 bases between. CDR3 length: 16 residues. Germline V gene sequence: CDR1 SGHTA, CDR2 FQGNSA. In DNA, the CDR3 is TGTGCCAGCAGCCCTATTTCGGAAAGCGGAACCTACGAGCAGTACTTC. Its translation: CASSPISESGTYEQYF.

V is TRBV28 and J is TRBJ1-1; D ambiguous. The V and J ends lost 8 bases and 0 bases respectively, with 7 bases between them. The CDR3 consists of 12 residues. The germline CDR1 and CDR2 sequences are MDHEN and SYDVKM. The CDR3 protein is CASLSVNTEAFF. DNA for the CDR3: TGTGCCAGCTTATCGGTGAACACTGAAGCTTTCTTT.

The chain uses TRBV5-1 and TRBJ2-1; no reliable D call. With 2 bases removed from V and 0 bases from J, the gap between germline ends came to 9 bases. Germline assignment: CDR1 SGHRS and CDR2 YFSETQ. The CDR3 covers 15 residues. The CDR3 DNA sequence: TGCGCCAGCAGCTTCGAACTACCCTCCTACAATGAGCAGTTCTTC. Amino acids: CASSFELPSYNEQFF.

This sequence joins TRBV3-1 (or the pseudogene TRBV3-2) and TRBJ2-7; 8 bases agree with TRBD2. The CDR3 runs 15 residues. CDR1 is LGHDT, CDR2 YNNKEL, per germline (reference sequence). The V and J ends lost 1 base and 0 bases, in that order; junction bases with no gene match: 2. The DNA of the CDR3 is TGTGCCAGCAGCCAAGCAAGCGGGAGCTCCTACGAGCAGTACTTC. This translates into CASSQASGSSYEQYF.

This rearrangement joins TRBV19 to TRBJ2-1, with 8 positions matching TRBD1. The CDR3 contains 13 residues. Germline loops: CDR1 LNHDA, CDR2 SQIVND (reference sequence). Trimming cost V 7 bases and J 7 bases; bases outside gene matches: 6. CDR3 DNA: TGTGCCAGTACTTCACAGGGGGGTAATGAGCAGTTCTTC. It specifies CASTSQGGNEQFF.

J is TRBJ2-5 and V is TRBV3-1 (or the pseudogene TRBV3-2), with TRBD2 identical over 8 bases. Looked up from germline, CDR1 is LGHDT and CDR2 is YNNKEL (reference sequence). Unmatched junction bases numbered 5, after V lost 6 bases and J lost 5 bases. The CDR3 has 13 residues. The CDR3 DNA reads as TGTGCCAGCAGAGTAGCGGGAAGCGAGACCCAGTACTTC. This translates into CASRVAGSETQYF.

The rearrangement joins TRBV2 to TRBJ2-1; 10 nucleotides agree with TRBD2. CDR1 SNHLY and CDR2 FYNNEI come from the germline V gene. The ends lost 8 bases at V and 3 bases at J; junction bases unmatched: 4. CDR3 size: 14 residues. The DNA of the CDR3 is TGTGCCAGCGGGGGGACTAGCGTCTACAATGAGCAGTTCTTC. This translates into CASGGTSVYNEQFF.

This rearrangement joins TRBV21-1 to TRBJ2-1; the table's D call, TRBD1, was not checked against the DNA. TRBV21-1 is a recognized pseudogene. CDR3 size: 13 residues. CDR3 sequence: CASLDRGNNEQFF. CDR3 sequence (DNA): TGTGCCAGCCTGGACAGGGGGAACAATGAGCAGTTCTTC.

Only one count was recorded for this clone. CDR3 in DNA: TGTGCCAGCAGCCAGACCAACAGGGGAAACACTGAAGCTTTCTTT. The encoded protein is CASSQTNRGNTEAFF. The chain is built from TRBV14 and TRBJ1-1; 7 nucleotides line up with TRBD1. Germline CDR1 SGHDN, CDR2 FVKESK. The CDR3 has 15 amino acids. Trimming at V came to 3 bases and at J to 2 bases, leaving 6 bases not matched to a gene.

CDR3 residues: CASTTQVGQPQHF. Written as DNA, the CDR3 is TGTGCCAGCACCACCCAGGTGGGTCAGCCCCAGCATTTT. The J gene is TRBJ1-5, the V gene TRBV12-3 or TRBV12-4; unclear D gene. V was shortened by 7 bases and J by 6 bases, with 13 bases between the two germline ends. CDR3 size: 13 residues.

In its sample, this clone was seen once. The chain combines TRBV6-5 with TRBJ2-3, with a tentative D call TRBD1 (6 bases). The germline V gene has CDR1 MNHEY and CDR2 SVGAGI. CDR3 size: 13 residues. Trimming removed 6 bases at V and 6 bases at J, with 13 bases between. This CDR3 is CASRQGLWDTQYF. The CDR3 region has the DNA TGTGCCAGCAGGCAGGGGTTATGGGATACGCAGTATTTT.

This rearrangement joins TRBV28 to TRBJ2-7; perhaps TRBD2 as D (6 bases). CDR3 length: 16 residues. Germline V CDR1 and CDR2: MDHEN, SYDVKM. V shed 4 bases and J shed 5 bases, with 21 bases lying between them. The CDR3, as DNA: TGTGCCAGCAGTTACGCCGGGAGCGCTTATCGGGACGAGCAGTACTTC. The encoded protein is CASSYAGSAYRDEQYF. Drawing the rest from reference TRBV28 and TRBJ2-7, the complete variable domain is DVKVTQSSRYLVKRTGEKVFLECVQDMDHENMFWYRQDPGLGLRLIYFSYDVKMKEKGDIPEGYSVSREKKERFSLILESASTNQTSMYLCASSYAGSAYRDEQYFGPGTRLTVT.

CDR3 loop: CATGSYSFYGYTF. The CDR3 coding sequence is TGTGCCACCGGGAGTTACAGTTTCTATGGCTACACCTTC. The V call is TRBV24-1, the J call TRBJ1-2; D not certain. Trimming took off 9 bases at V and 4 bases at J, with 14 bases between the two ends. Germline CDR1 KGHDR, CDR2 SFDVKD. This CDR3 contains 13 residues.

The chain employs TRBV29-1 and TRBJ2-5; 10 nucleotides line up with TRBD1. Per the germline V gene, CDR1 is SQVTM and CDR2 is ANQGSEA. J was trimmed by 7 bases and V by 7 bases; bases with no gene match: 12. The CDR3 is 14 amino acids. In DNA, the CDR3 is TGCAGCGCTGACGGCCGGGACAGGGGTGTGACCCAGTACTTC. Amino acid sequence: CSADGRDRGVTQYF. The entire variable domain, with the rest obtained from reference TRBV29-1 and TRBJ2-5, is as follows: SAVISQKPSRDICQRGTSLTIQCQVDSQVTMMFWYRQQPGQSLTLIATANQGSEATYESGFVIDKFPISRPNLTFSTLTVSNMSPEDSSIYLCSADGRDRGVTQYFGPGTRLLVL.

The chain carries TRBV6-1 and TRBJ1-3; D remains ambiguous. V lost 3 bases to trimming and J lost 4 bases, with 4 bases between them. The CDR3 is 12 residues long. Germline V CDR1 and CDR2: MNHNS, SASEGT. This CDR3 reads CASSERGNTIYF. CDR3 nucleotides: TGTGCCAGCAGTGAGAGGGGAAACACCATATATTTT.

The V gene is TRBV6-5, the J gene TRBJ2-1; 12 bases align to TRBD2. Germline lookup yields CDR1 MNHEY and CDR2 SVGAGI. V trimming: 5 bases; J trimming: 13 bases; junction bases outside the gene matches: 3. This CDR3 region has 12 residues. Written as DNA, the CDR3 is TGTGCCAGCAGTCCTAGCGGGAGGGCTCAGTTCTTC. Translation gives CASSPSGRAQFF.

This clone was counted only a few times. The chain has TRBV5-4 and TRBJ1-2, with 9 bases identical to TRBD1. The V and J ends lost 4 bases and 9 bases, in that order; junction bases with no gene match: 10. This CDR3 is built from 14 residues. From germline, CDR1 is SGHNT and CDR2 YYREEE (reference sequence). CDR3 residues: CASSLTGGSPRYTF. CDR3 coding DNA: TGTGCCAGCAGCCTGACAGGGGGTTCCCCGCGCTACACCTTC.

CDR3 sequence: CASSPERTGNGYTF. The DNA of the CDR3 is TGTGCCAGCTCACCAGAGCGGACAGGGAACGGCTACACCTTC. V is TRBV18 and J is TRBJ1-2; the match to TRBD1 covers 8 bases. Unmatched junction bases numbered 7, after V lost 2 bases and J lost 8 bases. This CDR3 comprises 14 residues. CDR1 is KGHSH, CDR2 LQKENI, per germline.

The J gene is TRBJ1-5, the V gene TRBV10-2; tentative D call: TRBD1 (5 bases). The CDR3 runs to 15 residues. With 0 bases removed from V and 1 base from J, the gap between germline ends came to 7 bases. Germline assignment: CDR1 WSHSY and CDR2 SAAADI. The CDR3 protein is CASSESHRSNQPQHF. CDR3 bases: TGCGCCAGCAGTGAGTCCCACAGGAGCAATCAGCCCCAGCATTTT.

A few counts support this clone. This rearrangement joins TRBV3-1 (or the pseudogene TRBV3-2) to TRBJ2-1; the match to TRBD2 covers 10 bases. The germline CDR1 and CDR2 sequences are LGHDT and YNNKEL (reference sequence). The V segment lost 3 bases and the J segment 0 bases; nucleotides outside the gene matches: 14. The CDR3 covers 20 residues. The CDR3 DNA sequence: TGTGCCAGCAGCCACGAGGGAACAGCGGGAGGGGGTAGCTCCTACAATGAGCAGTTCTTC. Translation: CASSHEGTAGGGSSYNEQFF.

The chain uses TRBV5-1 and TRBJ2-5; 9 positions match TRBD2. The CDR3 totals 14 residues. V shed 4 bases and J 5 bases; nucleotides not matched to a gene: 6. Germline CDR1 SGHRS, CDR2 YFSETQ. The DNA of the CDR3 is TGCGCCAGCAGCCCAAATAGCGGGAGCGAGACCCAGTACTTC. Residues: CASSPNSGSETQYF.

V is TRBV19 and J is TRBJ1-5; D is perhaps TRBD1 (5 bases). The V and J ends lost 3 bases and 4 bases respectively, with 16 bases between them. Germline CDR1 is LNHDA and CDR2 is SQIVND (reference sequence). The CDR3 consists of 16 residues. The CDR3: CASSMVPRTTNQPQHF. Here the CDR3 DNA reads TGTGCCAGTAGTATGGTGCCGAGGACAACTAATCAGCCCCAGCATTTT.

The chain combines TRBV24-1 with TRBJ2-7, with 8 bases lining up with TRBD1. The CDR3 contains 14 residues. V trimming: 4 bases; J trimming: 3 bases; junction bases outside the gene matches: 4. Germline V gene sequence: CDR1 KGHDR, CDR2 SFDVKD. CDR3 nucleotides: TGTGCCACCAGTGACCCCGGGACAGGCTACGAGCAGTACTTC. Protein sequence: CATSDPGTGYEQYF.

The rearrangement joins TRBV5-1 to TRBJ2-7, with D possibly being TRBD1 (5 bases). CDR3 length equals 14 residues. Trimming removed 0 bases from V and 0 bases from J, with 7 bases in between. Germline V gene sequence: CDR1 SGHRS, CDR2 YFSETQ. CDR3 sequence reads: CASSLGGLSYEQYF. Written as DNA, the CDR3 is TGCGCCAGCAGCTTGGGGGGCCTCTCCTACGAGCAGTACTTC.